This T cell receptor (beta chain) was identified in a study of identical twins. Healthy Caucasians made up all donors. It was template switching that added a universal primer site, and there were unique molecular identifiers on the cDNA. A single record per CDR3 protein comes from TCRdb applying MiXCR to the 5' RACE reads. The data show 650,000 to 800,000 distinct CDR3 sequences, 8% to 9% seen once. Regarding the study as a whole: Cord blood beta clonotypes that were abundant carried fewer insertions, and memory repertoires showed no such trend.

A word on this clonotype: Its antigen is not known.

The V and J ends lost 7 bases and 3 bases respectively, with 11 bases between them. The CDR3 loop spans 12 amino acids. CDR1 and CDR2 (germline): SQVTM, ANQGSEA. This same sample was also taken into another study, of yellow fever vaccine responses in identical twins.

The gene calls are TRBV29-1 and TRBJ2-3, with D possibly being TRBD1 or TRBD2 (6 bases each). Sequenced: PBMCs. The clonotype originates from a woman aged 18-30 years in good health. The CDR3 nucleotides are TGCAGCGCTAAAGGGGGGACAGATACGCAGTATTTT. It codes for CSAKGGTDTQYF.